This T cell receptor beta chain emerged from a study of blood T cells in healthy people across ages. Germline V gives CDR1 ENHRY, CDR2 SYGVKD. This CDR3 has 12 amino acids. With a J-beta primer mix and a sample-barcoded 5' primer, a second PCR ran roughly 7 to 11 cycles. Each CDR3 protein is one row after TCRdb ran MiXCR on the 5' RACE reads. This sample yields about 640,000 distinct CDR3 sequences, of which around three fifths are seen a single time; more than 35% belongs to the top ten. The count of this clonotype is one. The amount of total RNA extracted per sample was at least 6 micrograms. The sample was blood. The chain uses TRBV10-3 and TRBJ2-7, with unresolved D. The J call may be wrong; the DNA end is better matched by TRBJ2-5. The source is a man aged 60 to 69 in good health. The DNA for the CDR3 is TGTGCCACCCAGACGGCCCAAGAGACCCAGTACTTC. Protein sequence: CATQTAQETQYF.